One sample yielded the 24 T cell receptor beta chains listed below, sequenced in a study of cytomegalovirus exposure and HLA in healthy donors. A multiplex PCR was run with 60 Vbeta primers and 13 Jbeta primers. Repertoires were generated with immunoSEQ multiplex PCR, while TCRdb's copy carries only in-frame clones and drops some. There are about 180,000 clones in the sample; less than 85% occur only once, and 5.7% lies in the top ten. The sample taken for sequencing was PBMCs. These receptor sequences come from a man in his forties in good health and CMV-seronegative.

The sample holds a few counts of this clone. The rearrangement links TRBV19 to TRBJ1-5; 9 bases fit TRBD1. This CDR3 is built from 15 residues. Germline V gene sequence: CDR1 LNHDA, CDR2 SQIVND (reference sequence). V shed 4 bases, J shed 4 bases, and the junction held 5 bases outside the gene matches. This CDR3 is CASSTLGTGNQPQHF. CDR3 nucleotide sequence: TGTGCCAGTAGTACCCTCGGGACAGGGAATCAGCCCCAGCATTTT.

The chain employs TRBV7-6 and TRBJ2-1; TRBD2 matches 9 bases. The germline V gene encodes CDR1 SGHVS and CDR2 FNYEAQ. The CDR3 length is 16 residues. V shed 1 base and J 7 bases; nucleotides not matched to a gene: 8. This CDR3 is CASSLGREGHENEQFF. The CDR3 DNA reads as TGTGCCAGCAGCTTAGGGCGGGAGGGCCACGAGAATGAGCAGTTCTTC.

The chain joins TRBV19 to TRBJ1-1, with 7 nucleotides matching TRBD1. In germline, CDR1 is LNHDA, CDR2 SQIVND (reference sequence). Trimming at V came to 5 bases and at J to 4 bases, leaving 7 bases not matched to a gene. CDR3 length equals 14 residues. CDR3 bases: TGTGCCAGTAGTTTTACAGGGGTCGGCACTGAAGCTTTCTTT. It translates to CASSFTGVGTEAFF.

The chain uses TRBV5-4 and TRBJ1-1, with 9 bases fitting TRBD1. The CDR3 has 15 residues. Germline V CDR1 and CDR2: SGHNT, YYREEE (reference sequence). The ends lost 4 bases at V and 3 bases at J; junction bases unmatched: 7. CDR3 sequence reads: CASSGGQGSDTEAFF. The CDR3 DNA follows: TGTGCCAGCAGCGGTGGACAGGGGTCGGACACTGAAGCTTTCTTT.

This sequence joins TRBV6-1 and TRBJ1-6; no clear D. Germline V lookup: CDR1 MNHNS, CDR2 SASEGT. The CDR3 sequence is 15 residues long. Trimming stripped 6 bases from V and 0 bases from J, with 9 bases between. CDR3 coding DNA: TGTGCCAGCAGGGGAGAGAGCTCCTATAATTCACCCCTCCACTTT. Protein sequence: CASRGESSYNSPLHF.

CDR3 sequence: CASSPGTGGYQPQHF. The CDR3 nucleotides are TGCGCCAGCAGCCCCGGGACAGGGGGCTATCAGCCCCAGCATTTT. V gene TRBV5-1 combines with J gene TRBJ1-5, with TRBD1 identical over 12 bases. Germline V lookup: CDR1 SGHRS, CDR2 YFSETQ. After removal of 4 bases from V and 5 bases from J, the junction contained 4 bases not matched to a gene. This CDR3 contains 15 residues.

This chain connects TRBV15 to TRBJ1-6; 7 bases are a match to TRBD1. Germline CDR1 LNHNV, CDR2 YYDKDF (reference sequence). This CDR3 is 16 amino acids long. J lost 3 bases, V lost 5 bases, and 7 bases had no gene match. This CDR3 reads CATSGKTGIYNSPLHF. The CDR3 bases are TGTGCCACCAGCGGCAAGACAGGGATCTATAATTCACCCCTCCACTTT. The whole variable domain, remainder taken from reference TRBV15 and TRBJ1-6, is DAMVIQNPRYQVTQFGKPVTLSCSQTLNHNVMYWYQQKSSQAPKLLFHYYDKDFNNEADTPDNFQSRRPNTSFCFLDIRSPGLGDTAMYLCATSGKTGIYNSPLHFGNGTRLTVT.

The chain uses TRBV18 and TRBJ2-2; perhaps TRBD2 as D (6 bases). Trimming stripped 3 bases from V and 2 bases from J, with 16 bases between. There are 17 residues in the CDR3. The germline V gene has CDR1 KGHSH and CDR2 LQKENI. The CDR3 sequence is CASSPGGSGLNTGELFF. DNA for the CDR3: TGTGCCAGCTCACCCGGGGGTAGCGGACTTAACACCGGGGAGCTGTTTTTT.

V gene TRBV7-2 combines with J gene TRBJ1-3; D is undetermined. There are 15 residues in the CDR3. V was shortened by 1 base and J by 4 bases, with 11 bases between the two germline ends. Germline values: CDR1 SGHTA, CDR2 FQGNSA. The CDR3 loop reads CASSLDQARGNTIYF. The CDR3 DNA is TGTGCCAGCAGCTTAGATCAGGCGCGAGGAAACACCATATATTTT.

The chain carries TRBV5-5 and TRBJ1-2; 9 positions agree with TRBD1. Germline CDR1 is SGHKS and CDR2 is YYEKEE (reference sequence). The J segment lost 4 bases and the V segment lost 0 bases, leaving 4 bases of the junction unmatched. This CDR3 contains 15 residues. CDR3 protein: CASSLVGTGIYGYTF. CDR3 in DNA: TGTGCCAGCAGCTTGGTTGGGACAGGGATCTATGGCTACACCTTC. Full variable domain (rest looked up from reference TRBV5-5 and TRBJ1-2): DAGVTQSPTHLIKTRGQQVTLRCSPISGHKSVSWYQQVLGQGPQFIFQYYEKEERGRGNFPDRFSARQFPNYSSELNVNALLLGDSALYLCASSLVGTGIYGYTFGSGTRLTVV.

The chain joins TRBV29-1 to TRBJ1-1; the D is unclear. The germline CDR1 and CDR2 sequences are SQVTM and ANQGSEA. Trimming removed 3 bases at V and 5 bases at J, with 13 bases between. The CDR3 runs 13 residues. The CDR3 coding sequence is TGCAGCGTTGAGGCCCCCGAGGGAACTGAAGCTTTCTTT. Its protein is CSVEAPEGTEAFF. The whole variable domain, remainder taken from reference TRBV29-1 and TRBJ1-1, is SAVISQKPSRDICQRGTSLTIQCQVDSQVTMMFWYRQQPGQSLTLIATANQGSEATYESGFVIDKFPISRPNLTFSTLTVSNMSPEDSSIYLCSVEAPEGTEAFFGQGTRLTVV.

The rearrangement joins TRBV29-1 to TRBJ1-4; D gene uncertain. Germline values: CDR1 SQVTM, CDR2 ANQGSEA. The V gene lost 6 bases and the J gene lost 5 bases, with 13 bases spanning the gap. The CDR3 covers 13 residues. CDR3: CSVEPAKNEKLFF. In nucleotides, the CDR3 is TGCAGCGTGGAGCCAGCGAAAAATGAAAAACTGTTTTTT.

V gene TRBV6-1 combines with J gene TRBJ2-5; D may be TRBD1 (6 bases). Trimming took 6 bases from V and 10 from J, leaving 21 bases between them. CDR1 and CDR2 from the germline V gene are MNHNS and SASEGT. The CDR3 is 14 residues long. The CDR3 DNA is TGTGCCAGCAGCCGTCCTGGACAGCCCGTTTTCCAGTACTTC. Translation: CASSRPGQPVFQYF.

The rearrangement links TRBV4-3 to TRBJ2-1; 9 positions match TRBD2. The CDR3 contains 13 residues. With V trimmed by 4 bases and J by 8 bases, 3 bases remained unmatched. The V gene's germline CDR1 is LGHNA and CDR2 YSLEER. The CDR3 coding sequence is TGCGCCAGCAGCCTTCGGACTAGCGATGAGCAGTTCTTC. Translated, it gives CASSLRTSDEQFF.

The chain is built from TRBV6-4 and TRBJ2-3, with D tentatively TRBD2 (7 bases). The germline gives CDR1 MRHNA, CDR2 SNTAGT. Trimming left V 5 bases short and J 6 bases short, with 15 bases between. The CDR3 totals 14 residues. As DNA, the CDR3 is TGTGCCAGCAGTCAAACGGGGGGCCGGGATACGCAGTATTTT. Translating it yields CASSQTGGRDTQYF.

The J gene is TRBJ2-1, the V gene TRBV6-5; D possibly corresponds to TRBD2 (6 bases). Trimming took off 4 bases at V and 9 bases at J, with 22 bases between the two ends. Germline CDR1 MNHEY, CDR2 SVGAGI. CDR3 length: 16 amino acids. The CDR3 DNA follows: TGTGCCAGCAGTTTAATTAGTCTCGGGAGAGTCAGTGAGCAGTTCTTC. Protein product: CASSLISLGRVSEQFF.

The V gene is TRBV12-2, the J gene TRBJ1-5. TRBV12-2 is reported as a pseudogene. The CDR3 is 16 residues long. CDR3: CASPPGPRGENQPQHF. The DNA of the CDR3 is TGTGCAAGTCCCCCGGGACCCCGCGGGGAAAATCAGCCCCAGCATTTT.

The gene calls are TRBV27 and TRBJ1-2, with TRBD1 as a possible D gene (5 bases). The CDR3 loop spans 14 amino acids. Trimming cost V 0 bases and J 3 bases, with 8 bases left between them. CDR1 is MNHEY, CDR2 SMNVEV, per germline (reference sequence). The CDR3 region is CASSLSAGYYGYTF. Here the CDR3 DNA reads TGTGCCAGCAGTTTATCGGCAGGGTACTATGGCTACACCTTC.

This clone was counted once. The chain links TRBV6-6 to TRBJ2-7, with a possible D match to TRBD1 (6 bases). V lost 5 bases and J 2 bases, leaving 10 bases between the germline ends. Per germline, CDR1 MNHNY and CDR2 SVGAGI (reference sequence). This CDR3 is 13 amino acids long. CDR3 sequence: CASSPDRPYEQYF. The DNA of the CDR3 is TGTGCCAGCAGTCCCGACAGGCCCTACGAGCAGTACTTC.

CDR3: CASSPRASGIYEQYF. DNA for the CDR3: TGTGCCAGCAGCCCCAGGGCTAGCGGGATCTACGAGCAGTACTTC. J is TRBJ2-7 and V is TRBV7-3; TRBD2 agrees at 9 bases. V lost 5 bases and J lost 3; bases outside the gene matches: 8. The CDR3 runs to 15 residues. Germline CDR1 SGHTA, CDR2 FQGTGA.

This clone turned up a few times. The rearrangement uses TRBV4-1 and TRBJ1-1; TRBD1 agrees at 10 bases. The CDR3 has 15 amino acids. V shed 0 bases, J shed 4 bases, and the junction held 2 bases outside the gene matches. Germline V lookup: CDR1 MGHRA, CDR2 YSYEKL. The CDR3 bases are TGCGCCAGCAGCCAAGAATGGACAGGGGGCACTGAAGCTTTCTTT. It is translated as CASSQEWTGGTEAFF.

This chain joins TRBV7-3 and TRBJ1-1; D not resolved. The CDR3 covers 13 residues. Trimming stripped 2 bases from V and 7 bases from J, with 11 bases between. Germline lookup yields CDR1 SGHTA and CDR2 FQGTGA. The CDR3 DNA sequence: TGTGCCAGCAGCTTACTGAGCGCGGGTGAAGCTTTCTTT. This sequence encodes CASSLLSAGEAFF.

This clone was seen a few times. This chain uses TRBV6-5 with TRBJ2-1; D gene unclear. V lost 0 bases to trimming and J lost 7 bases, with 13 bases between them. Germline V gives CDR1 MNHEY, CDR2 SVGAGI. The CDR3 totals 15 residues. The CDR3, as DNA: TGTGCCAGCAGTTACTCGATACTGGGCTTTAATGAGCAGTTCTTC. It codes for CASSYSILGFNEQFF.

J is TRBJ1-5 and V is TRBV15, with 7 nucleotides matching TRBD1. V dropped 6 bases and J dropped 0; count of bases not matched to a gene: 2. CDR3 length: 14 residues. Germline V gene data show CDR1 as LNHNV and CDR2 as YYDKDF (reference sequence). This CDR3 reads CATRDRHSNQPQHF. CDR3 coding DNA: TGTGCCACCAGGGACAGGCATAGCAATCAGCCCCAGCATTTT.